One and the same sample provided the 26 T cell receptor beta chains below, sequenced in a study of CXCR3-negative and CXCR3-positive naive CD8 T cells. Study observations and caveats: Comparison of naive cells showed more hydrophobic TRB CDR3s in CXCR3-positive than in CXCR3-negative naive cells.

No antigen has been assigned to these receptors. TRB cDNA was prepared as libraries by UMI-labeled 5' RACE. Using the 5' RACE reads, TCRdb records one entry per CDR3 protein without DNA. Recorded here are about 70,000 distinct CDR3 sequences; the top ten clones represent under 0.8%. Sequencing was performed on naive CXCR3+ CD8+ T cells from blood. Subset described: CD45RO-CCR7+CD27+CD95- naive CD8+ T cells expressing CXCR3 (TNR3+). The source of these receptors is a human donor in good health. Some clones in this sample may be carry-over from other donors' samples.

The CDR3 protein is CASSGPGLGLWEQYF. The chain combines TRBV25-1 with TRBJ2-7; TCRdb gives TRBD1 as the D gene, but with no DNA this cannot be confirmed. The CDR3 runs to 15 residues. Germline CDR1 reads MGHDK; CDR2 reads SYGVNS.

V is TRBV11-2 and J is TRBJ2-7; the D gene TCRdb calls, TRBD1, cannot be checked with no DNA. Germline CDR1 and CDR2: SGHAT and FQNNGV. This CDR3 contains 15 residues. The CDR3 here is CASAPLGQGHREQYF.

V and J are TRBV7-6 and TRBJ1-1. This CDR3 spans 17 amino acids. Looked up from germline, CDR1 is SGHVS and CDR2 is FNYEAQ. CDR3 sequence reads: CASSLGRGGVMNTEAFF.

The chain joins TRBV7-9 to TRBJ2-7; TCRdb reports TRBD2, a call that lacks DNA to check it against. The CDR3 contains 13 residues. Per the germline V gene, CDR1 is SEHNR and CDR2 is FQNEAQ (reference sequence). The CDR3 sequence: CASSLVLVPEQYF. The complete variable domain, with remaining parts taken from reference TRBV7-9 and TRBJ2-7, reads DTGVSQNPRHKITKRGQNVTFRCDPISEHNRLYWYRQTLGQGPEFLTYFQNEAQLEKSRLLSDRFSAERPKGSFSTLEIQRTEQGDSAMYLCASSLVLVPEQYFGPGTRLTVT.

The CDR3 here is CAAGPPHTDTQYF. The chain joins TRBV6-5 to TRBJ2-3; the D call of TRBD2 rests on TCRdb alone, since no DNA is present to check it. Germline-derived CDR1 and CDR2 are MNHEY and SVGAGI. The CDR3 is 13 amino acids.

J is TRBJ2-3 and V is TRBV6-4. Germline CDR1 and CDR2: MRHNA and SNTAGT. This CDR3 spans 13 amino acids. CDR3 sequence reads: CASSVLSTDTQYF.

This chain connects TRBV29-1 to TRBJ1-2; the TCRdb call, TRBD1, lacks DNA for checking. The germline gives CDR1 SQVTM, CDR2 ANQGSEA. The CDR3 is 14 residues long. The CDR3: CSALRDRGREGYTF.

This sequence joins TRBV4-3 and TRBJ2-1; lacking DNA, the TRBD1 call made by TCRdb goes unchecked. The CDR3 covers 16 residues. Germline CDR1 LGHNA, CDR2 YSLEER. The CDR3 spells CASSQKDRGLNNEQFF.

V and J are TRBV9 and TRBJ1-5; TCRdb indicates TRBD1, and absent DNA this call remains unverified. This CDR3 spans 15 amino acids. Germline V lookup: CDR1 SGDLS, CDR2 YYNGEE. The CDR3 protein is CASSVGTTGDQPQHF. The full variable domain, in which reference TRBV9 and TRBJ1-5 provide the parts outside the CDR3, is DSGVTQTPKHLITATGQRVTLRCSPRSGDLSVYWYQQSLDQGLQFLIQYYNGEERAKGNILERFSAQQFPDLHSELNLSSLELGDSALYFCASSVGTTGDQPQHFGDGTRLSIL.

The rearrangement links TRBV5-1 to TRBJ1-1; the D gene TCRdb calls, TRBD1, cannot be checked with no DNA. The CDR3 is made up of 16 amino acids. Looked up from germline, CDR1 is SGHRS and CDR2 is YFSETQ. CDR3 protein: CASSSWTGQGNTEAFF. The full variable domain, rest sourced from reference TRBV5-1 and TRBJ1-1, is KAGVTQTPRYLIKTRGQQVTLSCSPISGHRSVSWYQQTPGQGLQFLFEYFSETQRNKGNFPGRFSGRQFSNSRSEMNVSTLELGDSALYLCASSSWTGQGNTEAFFGQGTRLTVV.

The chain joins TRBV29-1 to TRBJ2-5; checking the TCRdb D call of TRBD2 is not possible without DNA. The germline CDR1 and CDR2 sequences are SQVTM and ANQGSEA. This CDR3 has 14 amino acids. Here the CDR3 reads CSVPLELAGETQYF.

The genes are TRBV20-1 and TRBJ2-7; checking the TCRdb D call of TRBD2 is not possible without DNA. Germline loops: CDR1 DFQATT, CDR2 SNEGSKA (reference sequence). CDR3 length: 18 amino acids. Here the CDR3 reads CSATTGTSGVSDSYEQYF.

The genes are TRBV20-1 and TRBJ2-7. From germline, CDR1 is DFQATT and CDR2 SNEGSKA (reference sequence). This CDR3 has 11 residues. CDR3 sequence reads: CSARDDYEQYF.

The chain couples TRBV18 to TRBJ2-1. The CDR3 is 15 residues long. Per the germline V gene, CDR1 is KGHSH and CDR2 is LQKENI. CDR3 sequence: CASSPTGGADNEQFF.

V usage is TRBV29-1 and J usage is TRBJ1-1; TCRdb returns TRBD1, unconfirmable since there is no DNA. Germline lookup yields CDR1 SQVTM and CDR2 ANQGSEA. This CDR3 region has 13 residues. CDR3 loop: CSVVPGQGTEAFF. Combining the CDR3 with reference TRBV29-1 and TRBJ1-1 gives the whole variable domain SAVISQKPSRDICQRGTSLTIQCQVDSQVTMMFWYRQQPGQSLTLIATANQGSEATYESGFVIDKFPISRPNLTFSTLTVSNMSPEDSSIYLCSVVPGQGTEAFFGQGTRLTVV.

The CDR3 sequence: CASSRSQGGRTEAFF. The rearrangement links TRBV9 to TRBJ1-1; no DNA is available, so the TRBD1 call from TCRdb remains unchecked. CDR3 size: 15 residues. CDR1 SGDLS and CDR2 YYNGEE come from the germline V gene.

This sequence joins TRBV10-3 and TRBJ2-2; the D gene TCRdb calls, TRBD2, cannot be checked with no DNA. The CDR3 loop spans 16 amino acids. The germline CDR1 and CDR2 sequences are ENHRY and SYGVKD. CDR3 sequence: CAIMGQRDSNTGELFF.

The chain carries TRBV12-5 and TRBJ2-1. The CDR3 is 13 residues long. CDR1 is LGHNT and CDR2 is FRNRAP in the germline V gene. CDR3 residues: CASGSGVYNEQFF.

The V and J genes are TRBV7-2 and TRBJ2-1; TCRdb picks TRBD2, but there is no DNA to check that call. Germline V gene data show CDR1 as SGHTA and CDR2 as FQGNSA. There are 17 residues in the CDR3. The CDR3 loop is CASSLVGGGALIHEQFF.

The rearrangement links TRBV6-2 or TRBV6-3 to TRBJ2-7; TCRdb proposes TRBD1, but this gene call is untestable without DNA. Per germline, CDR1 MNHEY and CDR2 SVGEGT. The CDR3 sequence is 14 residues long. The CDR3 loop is CASSYDGGGIEQYF.

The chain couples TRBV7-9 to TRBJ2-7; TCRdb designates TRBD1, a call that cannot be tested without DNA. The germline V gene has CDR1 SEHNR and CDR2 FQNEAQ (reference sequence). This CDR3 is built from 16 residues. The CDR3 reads CASSLDLGGEFHEQYF.

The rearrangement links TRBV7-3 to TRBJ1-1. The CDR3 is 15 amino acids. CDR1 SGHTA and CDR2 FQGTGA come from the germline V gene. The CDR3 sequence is CASSSFGVMDTEAFF.

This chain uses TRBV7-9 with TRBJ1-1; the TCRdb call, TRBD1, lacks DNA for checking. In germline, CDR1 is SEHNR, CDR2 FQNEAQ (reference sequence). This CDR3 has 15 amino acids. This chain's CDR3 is CASSLAGQGPTEAFF.

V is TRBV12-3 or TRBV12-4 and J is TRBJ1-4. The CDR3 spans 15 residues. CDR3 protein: CASSLVYISNEKLFF.

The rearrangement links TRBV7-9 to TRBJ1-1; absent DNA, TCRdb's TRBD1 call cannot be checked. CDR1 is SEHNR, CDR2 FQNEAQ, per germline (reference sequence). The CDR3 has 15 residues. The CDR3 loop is CASSLPLSRNTEAFF.

This CDR3 reads CATARRASDSETQYF. This chain uses TRBV27 with TRBJ2-5; TCRdb selects TRBD2, and the lack of DNA leaves this call unchecked. There are 15 residues in the CDR3. CDR1 MNHEY and CDR2 SMNVEV come from the germline V gene (reference sequence).